Listed below are T cell receptor beta chains from one sample, sequenced in a study of molecular identifiers for immune sequencing clone quantification. A single record per CDR3 protein comes from TCRdb applying MiXCR to the PCR reads. The table has roughly 55,000 distinct CDR3 sequences, about a third seen once; the top ten hold 3% to 4%. Sample: naive CD8+ T cells from blood, with Jurkat cell RNA spiked in. These receptors came from a human donor in good health. Some libraries in this study had Jurkat cell RNA spiked in. Both conserved end residues are part of each CDR3. D genes are given only for firm matches. Not all rows give a size; the values are once, few, many and, for expanded clones, a class.

len,j_gene,abundance,v_gene,d_gene,CDR3aa,CDR3nt
15,TRBJ1-4,-,TRBV7-2,-,CASSPWAAVNEKLFF,TGTGCCAGCAGCCCGTGGGCAGCCGTTAATGAAAAACTGTTTTTT
14,TRBJ1-1,many,TRBV9,-,CASSVKAENTEAFF,TGTGCCAGCAGCGTAAAGGCGGAGAACACTGAAGCTTTCTTT
19,TRBJ2-3,many,TRBV9,TRBD2,CASSVEGLAGLTEADTQYF,TGTGCCAGCAGCGTAGAGGGACTAGCGGGATTAACCGAAGCAGATACGCAGTATTTT
18,TRBJ2-2,-,TRBV24-1,-,CATQATWGPTRDTGELFF,TGTGCCACCCAGGCAACGTGGGGCCCGACTAGAGACACCGGGGAGCTGTTTTTT
14,TRBJ1-4,-,TRBV19,-,CASRTGIVTEKLFF,TGTGCCAGTAGAACAGGGATTGTGACTGAAAAACTGTTTTTT
13,TRBJ1-2,once,TRBV6-5,-,CASCYSPAYGYTF,TGTGCCAGCTGTTACTCGCCGGCCTATGGCTACACCTTC
15,TRBJ2-7,few,TRBV4-1,TRBD2,CASSQYGAGAQEQYF,TGCGCCAGCAGCCAGTATGGGGCGGGAGCACAGGAGCAGTACTTC
14,TRBJ1-5,many,TRBV12-3/TRBV12-4,-,CASSLGGSNQPQHF,TGTGCCAGCAGTTTGGGAGGTAGCAATCAGCCCCAGCATTTT
17,TRBJ2-5,-,TRBV9,-,CAGSVTGKGLGRETQYF,TGTGCCGGCAGCGTAACGGGGAAGGGTTTGGGTCGGGAGACCCAGTACTTC
14,TRBJ2-7,many,TRBV4-3,-,CASSQWLSSYEQYF,TGCGCCAGCAGCCAATGGCTCAGCTCCTACGAGCAGTACTTC
14,TRBJ1-5,-,TRBV27,TRBD1,CASSLDRGSLPQHF,TGTGCCAGCAGCTTGGACAGGGGCAGTCTGCCCCAGCATTTT
18,TRBJ2-3,few,TRBV4-2,TRBD2,CASSQEGISGSGTDTQYF,TGTGCCAGCAGCCAAGAGGGTATCAGCGGGAGTGGTACAGATACGCAGTATTTT
13,TRBJ2-7,few,TRBV19,-,CASSIAASYEQYF,TGTGCCAGTAGTATAGCGGCCTCCTACGAGCAGTACTTC
14,TRBJ2-3,-,TRBV12-3/TRBV12-4,-,CASSLWGHTDTQCF,TGTGCCAGCAGTTTATGGGGGCACACAGATACGCAGTGTTTT
15,TRBJ2-7,few,TRBV6-1,TRBD2,CASSSFPGRSYEQYF,TGTGCCAGCAGTAGCTTCCCCGGGAGGTCCTACGAGCAGTACTTC
15,TRBJ2-7,few,TRBV7-8,-,CASSRPTGLSYEQYF,TGTGCCTCGTCACGGCCTACAGGATTGTCCTACGAGCAGTACTTC
13,TRBJ2-7,-,TRBV29-1,-,CSVYLATGYEQYF,TGCAGCGTCTATTTAGCCACCGGCTACGAGCAGTACTTC
18,TRBJ1-4,-,TRBV28,-,CASWSGEIGRTTNEKLFF,TGTGCCAGCTGGAGCGGGGAAATAGGTCGGACAACTAATGAAAAACTGTTTTTT
14,TRBJ2-7,-,TRBV5-6,-,CASSPGGPLGEQNF,TGTGCCAGCAGCCCGGGGGGCCCTTTGGGCGAGCAGAACTTC
12,TRBJ2-7,few,TRBV28,-,CASSFWSPEQYF,TGTGCCAGCAGTTTCTGGAGCCCGGAGCAGTACTTC
13,TRBJ2-5,-,TRBV28,-,CASSFYNQETQYF,TGTGCCAGCAGTTTTTACAACCAAGAGACCCAGTACTTC
11,TRBJ1-1,-,TRBV29-1,-,CSGARDTEAFF,TGCAGCGGTGCCAGGGACACTGAAGCTTTCTTT
15,TRBJ2-1,-,TRBV6-2/TRBV6-3,TRBD2,CASTPSGSDYNEQFF,TGTGCCAGCACCCCTAGCGGGTCCGATTACAATGAGCAGTTCTTC
14,TRBJ2-7,many,TRBV28,-,CASRALDGSYEQYF,TGTGCCAGCAGAGCATTGGACGGGTCCTACGAGCAGTACTTC
15,TRBJ2-2,few,TRBV5-1,-,CASSLSRVAAGELFF,TGCGCCAGCAGCTTAAGTAGAGTAGCCGCCGGGGAGCTGTTTTTT
16,TRBJ2-7,many,TRBV25-1,-,CASSSPNMLVGEEQYF,TGTGCCAGCAGTTCCCCGAACATGCTAGTAGGAGAAGAGCAGTACTTC
16,TRBJ1-3,many,TRBV9,TRBD1,CASSDPTGVSGNTIYF,TGTGCCAGCAGCGACCCAACAGGGGTCTCTGGAAACACCATATATTTT
13,TRBJ2-7,-,TRBV6-1,-,CASSEVGRYEQYF,TGTGCCAGCAGTGAAGTGGGGCGCTACGAGCAGTACTTC
12,TRBJ2-2,-,TRBV12-3/TRBV12-4,-,CASIPASGELFF,TGTGCCAGCATTCCCGCCTCGGGGGAGCTGTTTTTT
14,TRBJ2-4,-,TRBV20-1,-,CSARDWSRGGIQYF,TGCAGTGCTAGAGATTGGAGCCGCGGCGGCATTCAGTACTTC
10,TRBJ1-1,-,TRBV11-2,-,CASGVAEAFF,TGTGCCAGCGGCGTCGCTGAAGCTTTCTTT
13,TRBJ2-1,many,TRBV29-1,-,CSVEGSAYNEQFF,TGCAGCGTTGAAGGCAGCGCCTACAATGAGCAGTTCTTC
14,TRBJ2-2,-,TRBV3-1,-,CASSLWDFAGELFF,TGTGCCAGCAGCCTATGGGACTTTGCCGGGGAGCTGTTTTTT
14,TRBJ2-5,-,TRBV7-8,-,CASTHAGREETQYF,TGTGCCAGCACTCATGCGGGCAGGGAAGAGACCCAGTACTTC
13,TRBJ2-5,-,TRBV24-1,-,CATRERVRETQYF,TGTGCCACCAGGGAGAGGGTTCGAGAGACCCAGTACTTC
14,TRBJ2-3,many,TRBV2,-,CASSELPKTDTQYF,TGTGCCAGCAGTGAGCTCCCCAAGACAGATACGCAGTATTTT
14,TRBJ2-7,-,TRBV7-7,-,CASSLGGSGHEQYF,TGTGCCAGCAGCTTAGGTGGGAGCGGGCACGAGCAGTACTTC
12,TRBJ1-4,many,TRBV11-2,-,CASSSRSEKLFF,TGTGCCAGCAGCTCACGCAGTGAAAAACTGTTTTTT
14,TRBJ2-7,few,TRBV29-1,TRBD2,CSAFGTSESYEQYF,TGCAGCGCATTCGGGACTAGCGAATCCTACGAGCAGTACTTC
12,TRBJ1-1,many,TRBV5-5,-,CASSFSGVEAFF,TGTGCCAGCAGCTTTTCAGGCGTGGAAGCTTTCTTT